This T cell receptor (beta chain) was documented in a study of cytomegalovirus exposure and HLA in healthy donors. Regarding the study as a whole: TRBV6-2, TRBV6-3 and some other V segments were excluded as indistinguishable.

CDR3 size: 14 residues. V lost 2 bases and J lost 6, with 13 bases in between. CDR1 GTSNPN and CDR2 SVGIG come from the germline V gene (reference sequence). A note on this clone: As yet, its antigen is unknown.

The PCR employed 60 Vbeta primers together with 13 Jbeta primers. Clones were read by immunoSEQ multiplex PCR, and TCRdb kept only the in-frame ones, dropping some. Of approximately 160,000 clones detected, 75% to 90% appear once; the ten largest clones hold under 5%. The sample taken for sequencing was PBMCs. The TCR sequence derives from a woman aged 50 to 65 in good health and CMV-seropositive. The chain is built from TRBV30 and TRBJ2-2; D is ambiguous. The CDR3 reads CAWSRRGFAGELFF. For the CDR3, the DNA is TGTGCCTGGAGTAGGAGAGGTTTTGCCGGGGAGCTGTTTTTT.